Below are 27 T cell receptor beta chains sequenced from a single sample in a study of T cells in tumors after PD-1 blockade. Time point specified: first of two pre-therapy site-matched biopsies about two months apart. Method: immunoSEQ multiplex PCR; TCRdb's copy keeps in-frame clones and lacks some. This sample has roughly 4,200 clones, with approximately 73% found just once. The sequenced sample was tumor tissue, obtained before anti-PD-1 treatment. The receptor source for this set is a human donor with basal cell carcinoma.

With respect to this clone: One end of the junction does not line up with germline, which may come from a read error. The chain recombines TRBV7-7 with TRBJ2-5, with 11 bases fitting TRBD2. Germline assignment: CDR1 SSHAT and CDR2 FNYEAQ (reference sequence). The CDR3 is 16 residues long. CDR3: CASSLSASGGKETQYF. Written as DNA, the CDR3 is TGTGCTAGCAGCTTATCGGCTAGCGGGGGGAAAGAGACCCAGTACTTC. Complete variable domain (other parts from reference TRBV7-7 and TRBJ2-5): GAGVSQSPRYKVTKRGQDVTLRCDPISSHATLYWYQQALGQGPEFLTYFNYEAQPDKSGLPSDRFSAERPEGSISTLTIQRTEQRDSAMYRCASSLSASGGKETQYFGPGTRLLVL.

This chain links TRBV15 with TRBJ2-7; D is perhaps TRBD1 (6 bases). Germline V gene sequence: CDR1 LNHNV, CDR2 YYDKDF (reference sequence). This CDR3 region has 16 residues. Trimming stripped 0 bases from V and 5 bases from J, with 17 bases between. Written as DNA, the CDR3 is TGTGCCACCAGCAGAGATGCGACAGGAAAGAATCACGAGCAGTACTTC. It specifies CATSRDATGKNHEQYF.

This rearrangement joins TRBV11-3 to TRBJ2-1, with 7 bases fitting TRBD2. The CDR3 sequence is 18 residues long. J lost 3 bases, V lost 5 bases, and 16 bases had no gene match. Germline-derived CDR1 and CDR2 are SGHNT and YENEEA. CDR3 residues: CASSPSLDIAGSYNEQFF. CDR3 DNA: TGTGCCAGCAGCCCATCCCTTGATATAGCGGGTAGCTACAATGAGCAGTTCTTC.

This chain connects TRBV19 to TRBJ1-4; no definite D call. Germline V gene sequence: CDR1 LNHDA, CDR2 SQIVND (reference sequence). CDR3 length equals 13 residues. Trimming removed 6 bases at V and 5 bases at J, with 10 bases between. CDR3 protein: CASRRAGNEKLFF. As DNA, the CDR3 is TGTGCCAGTAGACGAGCGGGGAATGAAAAACTGTTTTTT.

This chain uses TRBV28 with TRBJ1-5, with 11 bases identical to TRBD1. Germline CDR1 is MDHEN and CDR2 is SYDVKM. With V trimmed by 4 bases and J by 2 bases, 7 bases remained unmatched. CDR3 length equals 17 residues. CDR3 in amino acids: CASSSDRGRFGNQPQHF. The CDR3 region has the DNA TGTGCCAGCAGTTCGGACAGGGGGCGATTTGGCAATCAGCCCCAGCATTTT. The full variable domain, in which reference TRBV28 and TRBJ1-5 provide the parts outside the CDR3, is DVKVTQSSRYLVKRTGEKVFLECVQDMDHENMFWYRQDPGLGLRLIYFSYDVKMKEKGDIPEGYSVSREKKERFSLILESASTNQTSMYLCASSSDRGRFGNQPQHFGDGTRLSIL.

The V gene is TRBV18, the J gene TRBJ1-3, with 7 bases lining up with TRBD1. V trimming: 6 bases; J trimming: 4 bases; junction bases outside the gene matches: 15. The CDR3 covers 17 residues. The germline V gene encodes CDR1 KGHSH and CDR2 LQKENI. The CDR3: CASSQGTVGISGNTIYF. The DNA for the CDR3 is TGTGCCAGCTCCCAAGGGACAGTGGGTATCAGCGGAAACACCATATATTTT.

The chain is built from TRBV18 and TRBJ2-2; tentatively, D is TRBD1 (5 bases). Germline lookup yields CDR1 KGHSH and CDR2 LQKENI. The V end lost 6 bases, the J end lost 3 bases, and 11 bases lay between the germline ends. The CDR3 is 14 residues long. This chain's CDR3 is CASSFDSYTGELFF. In nucleotides, the CDR3 is TGTGCCAGCTCGTTCGACAGCTACACCGGGGAGCTGTTTTTT.

The chain recombines TRBV18 with TRBJ1-1; 8 bases fit TRBD1. Germline CDR1 reads KGHSH; CDR2 reads LQKENI. The junction had 1 base not matched to a gene; V was cut back by 3 bases and J by 1 base. The CDR3 has 14 residues. CDR3 region: CASSPGTGNTEAFF. The CDR3, as DNA: TGTGCCAGCTCACCCGGGACAGGGAACACTGAAGCTTTCTTT.

The rearrangement joins TRBV7-8 to TRBJ2-5, with 7 nucleotides matching TRBD2. Germline V gene sequence: CDR1 SGHVS, CDR2 FQNEAQ. There are 13 residues in the CDR3. Trimming at V came to 5 bases and at J to 5 bases, leaving 5 bases not matched to a gene. The chain's CDR3 is CASSRGVGETQYF. CDR3 sequence (DNA): TGTGCCAGCAGCCGGGGGGTTGGGGAGACCCAGTACTTC.

V is TRBV20-1 and J is TRBJ1-2, with D uncertain. Per germline, CDR1 DFQATT and CDR2 SNEGSKA (reference sequence). This CDR3 has 11 amino acids. V was shortened by 3 bases and J by 6 bases, with 8 bases between the two germline ends. The CDR3 sequence: CSASNWDGYTF. CDR3 in DNA: TGCAGTGCTAGCAATTGGGATGGCTACACCTTC.

The CDR3 DNA follows: TGTGCCAGCAGCTTAGTTATCACCAGCCGTCCGGATCAGCCCCAGCATTTT. Amino acid sequence: CASSLVITSRPDQPQHF. J is TRBJ1-5 and V is TRBV7-8; D unresolved. V was trimmed by 1 base and J by 5 bases, leaving 18 bases between them. This CDR3 has 17 residues. Per germline, CDR1 SGHVS and CDR2 FQNEAQ. The full variable domain, its missing parts supplied by reference TRBV7-8 and TRBJ1-5, is GAGVSQSPRYKVAKRGQDVALRCDPISGHVSLFWYQQALGQGPEFLTYFQNEAQLDKSGLPSDRFFAERPEGSVSTLKIQRTQQEDSAVYLCASSLVITSRPDQPQHFGDGTRLSIL.

J is TRBJ1-1 and V is TRBV12-3 or TRBV12-4; the D is unclear. Trimming pared 2 bases from V and 3 bases from J, leaving 7 bases between. The CDR3 sequence is 13 residues long. CDR3 sequence reads: CASSLSLDTEAFF. The CDR3 bases are TGTGCCAGCAGTTTATCTCTGGACACTGAAGCTTTCTTT.

This rearrangement joins TRBV4-2 to TRBJ2-3; 7 bases are shared with TRBD2. The germline gives CDR1 LGHNA, CDR2 YNFKEQ. The CDR3 sequence is 15 residues long. Germline trimming cut 0 bases from V and 1 base from J; bases unmatched to any gene: 1. The CDR3 reads CASSQDRGGTDTQYF. Here the CDR3 DNA reads TGTGCCAGCAGCCAAGATCGGGGGGGCACAGATACGCAGTATTTT.

This clone was recorded a few times. The chain employs TRBV28 and TRBJ2-2, with 8 bases aligning to TRBD1. Germline CDR1 reads MDHEN; CDR2 reads SYDVKM. V lost 4 bases, J lost 6 bases, and 7 bases stayed unmatched. CDR3 length equals 15 residues. The CDR3 coding sequence is TGTGCCAGCAGTTCCATTGGACAGGGCCCCGGGGAGCTGTTTTTT. It encodes CASSSIGQGPGELFF.

This chain connects TRBV27 to TRBJ2-2, with 10 nucleotides matching TRBD2. The CDR3 length is 16 residues. Germline V gene lookup returns CDR1 MNHEY and CDR2 SMNVEV (reference sequence). Trimming cost V 5 bases and J 4 bases; bases outside gene matches: 7. The CDR3 coding sequence is TGTGCCAGCAGTGAGTCTAGCGGGGGCCTCACCGGGGAGCTGTTTTTT. It encodes CASSESSGGLTGELFF.

V is TRBV3-1 (or the pseudogene TRBV3-2) and J is TRBJ2-2; no clear D. Trimming removed 0 bases at V and 1 base at J, with 12 bases between. Per the germline V gene, CDR1 is LGHDT and CDR2 is YNNKEL (reference sequence). CDR3 size: 17 residues. Here the CDR3 reads CASSQDAVDRNTGELFF. The CDR3 DNA sequence: TGTGCCAGCAGCCAAGACGCGGTAGATCGGAACACCGGGGAGCTGTTTTTT.

A single count supports this clone. J is TRBJ2-5 and V is TRBV30; TRBD2 matches 9 bases. The CDR3 is 15 amino acids. CDR1 and CDR2 (germline): GTSNPN, SVGIG (reference sequence). J gave up 2 bases and V 2 bases, and 6 bases lay outside the gene matches. CDR3 in DNA: TGTGCCTGGAGTCTGGTGACTAGCGGTCAAGAGACCCAGTACTTC. Translating gives CAWSLVTSGQETQYF.

The chain links TRBV5-1 to TRBJ2-5, with D perhaps TRBD1 (6 bases). Germline loops: CDR1 SGHRS, CDR2 YFSETQ. With 1 base removed from V and 5 bases from J, the gap between germline ends came to 15 bases. This CDR3 has 15 amino acids. The CDR3 DNA is TGCGCCAGCAGCTTGCTGGGGGCGAGGAGGGAGACCCAGTACTTC. As protein: CASSLLGARRETQYF.

The chain has TRBV3-1 (or the pseudogene TRBV3-2) and TRBJ2-3; D might be TRBD2 (5 bases). V was pared by 2 bases and J by 4 bases, with 13 bases between. The CDR3 totals 15 residues. The V gene's germline CDR1 is LGHDT and CDR2 YNNKEL (reference sequence). CDR3 in amino acids: CASSQPGIRADTQYF. CDR3 sequence (DNA): TGTGCCAGCAGCCAACCGGGGATTCGCGCAGATACGCAGTATTTT.

There are a few counts of this clone. This chain connects TRBV2 to TRBJ2-1, with no clear D. The V gene lost 7 bases and the J gene lost 5 bases, with 18 bases spanning the gap. The CDR3 runs 15 residues. Germline V CDR1 and CDR2: SNHLY, FYNNEI. CDR3 sequence: CASTLVALGHNEQFF. In DNA, the CDR3 is TGTGCCAGCACGCTGGTCGCCCTAGGCCACAATGAGCAGTTCTTC.

The chain links TRBV5-5 to TRBJ2-5; D is uncertain. The length of the CDR3 is 16 residues. V lost 1 base to trimming and J lost 1 base, with 14 bases between them. Germline lookup yields CDR1 SGHKS and CDR2 YYEKEE (reference sequence). CDR3 nucleotides: TGTGCCAGCAGCTTGACGTCCCCCGCCCCCCAAGAGACCCAGTACTTC. Its protein is CASSLTSPAPQETQYF.

The gene calls are TRBV2 and TRBJ2-7, with a weak D call TRBD2 (5 bases). The germline V gene has CDR1 SNHLY and CDR2 FYNNEI. V gave up 4 bases and J gave up 2 bases, with 6 bases separating them. CDR3 length: 12 residues. CDR3 in DNA: TGTGCCAGCAGTGGGCGGGCCTACGAGCAGTACTTC. This encodes CASSGRAYEQYF.

The rearrangement joins TRBV7-6 to TRBJ2-3; D remains unclear. The CDR3 runs 14 residues. V lost 0 bases and J 3 bases, leaving 7 bases between the germline ends. From germline, CDR1 is SGHVS and CDR2 FNYEAQ. The CDR3 DNA follows: TGTGCCAGCAGCTTAGCTCGACCAACAGATACGCAGTATTTT. Translating it yields CASSLARPTDTQYF. Based on the CDR3 plus reference TRBV7-6 and TRBJ2-3, the full variable domain is GAGVSQSPRYKVTKRGQDVALRCDPISGHVSLYWYRQALGQGPEFLTYFNYEAQQDKSGLPNDRFSAERPEGSISTLTIQRTEQRDSAMYRCASSLARPTDTQYFGPGTRLTVL.

This clone turned up a few times. The chain employs TRBV10-3 and TRBJ2-1; D is perhaps TRBD1 (6 bases). V lost 3 bases and J 8 bases, leaving 11 bases between the germline ends. The germline V gene has CDR1 ENHRY and CDR2 SYGVKD. The CDR3 is made up of 13 amino acids. The CDR3 region is CAISEAGAYEQFF. CDR3 DNA sequence: TGTGCCATCAGTGAAGCAGGGGCCTATGAGCAGTTCTTC.

This clone is judged medium-sized (0.01 to 0.1%). Mismatch with germline at one junction end may stem from a read error. This chain joins TRBV7-7 and TRBJ2-3, with D perhaps given as TRBD1 or TRBD2 (6 bases each). The CDR3 spans 15 residues. The germline V gene has CDR1 SSHAT and CDR2 FNYEAQ (reference sequence). The CDR3 loop is CASSLVRGPTDTQYF. The CDR3 DNA sequence: TGTGCTAGCAGCTTAGTACGGGGGCCCACAGATACGCAGTATTTT.

This clone was recorded a few times. The gene calls are TRBV12-3 or TRBV12-4 and TRBJ1-4; D is unresolved. This CDR3 has 13 amino acids. Trimming cost V 6 bases and J 5 bases, with 10 bases left between them. The CDR3 reads CASREGPNEKLFF. DNA for the CDR3: TGTGCCAGCAGGGAAGGACCGAATGAAAAACTGTTTTTT.

The chain's CDR3 is CASSGGLAGANVLTF. Written as DNA, the CDR3 is TGCGCCAGCAGCGGTGGCTTGGCTGGGGCCAACGTCCTGACTTTC. V and J are TRBV5-1 and TRBJ2-6, with D uncertain. V lost 4 bases and J lost 2, with 10 bases in between. The germline gives CDR1 SGHRS, CDR2 YFSETQ. The CDR3 totals 15 residues. The full variable domain, completed using reference TRBV5-1 and TRBJ2-6, is KAGVTQTPRYLIKTRGQQVTLSCSPISGHRSVSWYQQTPGQGLQFLFEYFSETQRNKGNFPGRFSGRQFSNSRSEMNVSTLELGDSALYLCASSGGLAGANVLTFGAGSRLTVL.